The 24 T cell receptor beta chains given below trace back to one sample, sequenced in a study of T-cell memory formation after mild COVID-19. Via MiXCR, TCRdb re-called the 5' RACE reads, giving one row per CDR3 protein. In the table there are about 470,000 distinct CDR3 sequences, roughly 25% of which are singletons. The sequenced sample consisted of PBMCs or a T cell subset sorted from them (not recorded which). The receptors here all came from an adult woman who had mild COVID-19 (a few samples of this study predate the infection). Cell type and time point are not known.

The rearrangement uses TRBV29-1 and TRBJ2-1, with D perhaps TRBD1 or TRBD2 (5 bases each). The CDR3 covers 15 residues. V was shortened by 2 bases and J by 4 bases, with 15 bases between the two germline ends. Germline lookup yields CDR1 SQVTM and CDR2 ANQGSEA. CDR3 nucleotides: TGCAGCGTTGAAATGGTTGGGGGAATATACAATGAGCAGTTCTTC. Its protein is CSVEMVGGIYNEQFF.

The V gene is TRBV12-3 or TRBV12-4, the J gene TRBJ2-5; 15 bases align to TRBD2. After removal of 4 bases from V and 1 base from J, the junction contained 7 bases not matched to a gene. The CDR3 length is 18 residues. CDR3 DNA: TGTGCCAGCAGTTGGACTAGCGGGGGGGCCGGTTCCCAAGAGACCCAGTACTTC. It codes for CASSWTSGGAGSQETQYF.

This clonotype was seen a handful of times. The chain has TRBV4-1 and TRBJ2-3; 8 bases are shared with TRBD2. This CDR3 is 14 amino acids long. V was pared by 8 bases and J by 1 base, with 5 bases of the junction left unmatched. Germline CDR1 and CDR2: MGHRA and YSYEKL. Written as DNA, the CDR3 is TGCGCCAGCGGGTCAGCGGGGGGCACAGATACGCAGTATTTT. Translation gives CASGSAGGTDTQYF.

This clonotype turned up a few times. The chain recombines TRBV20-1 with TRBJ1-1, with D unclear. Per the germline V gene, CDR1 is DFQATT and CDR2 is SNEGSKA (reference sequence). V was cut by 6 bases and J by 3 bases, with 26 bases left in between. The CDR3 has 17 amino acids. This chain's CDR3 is CSAPDVPVHLRDTEAFF. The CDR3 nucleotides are TGCAGTGCGCCTGACGTCCCTGTACATCTAAGGGACACTGAAGCTTTCTTT.

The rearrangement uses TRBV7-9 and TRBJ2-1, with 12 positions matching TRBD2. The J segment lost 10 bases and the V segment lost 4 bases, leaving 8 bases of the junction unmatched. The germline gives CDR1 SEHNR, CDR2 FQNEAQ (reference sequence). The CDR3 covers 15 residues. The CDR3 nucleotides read TGTGCCAGCAGCTCCTCCGGACTAGCGGGATTCGAGCAGTTCTTC. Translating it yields CASSSSGLAGFEQFF. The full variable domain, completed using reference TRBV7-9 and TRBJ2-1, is DTGVSQNPRHKITKRGQNVTFRCDPISEHNRLYWYRQTLGQGPEFLTYFQNEAQLEKSRLLSDRFSAERPKGSFSTLEIQRTEQGDSAMYLCASSSSGLAGFEQFFGPGTRLTVL.

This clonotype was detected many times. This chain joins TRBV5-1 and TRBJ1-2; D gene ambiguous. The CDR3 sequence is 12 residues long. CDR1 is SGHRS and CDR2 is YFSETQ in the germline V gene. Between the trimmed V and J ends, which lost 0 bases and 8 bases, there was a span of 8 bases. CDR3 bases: TGCGCCAGCAGCTTGGTGGGAGAGGGCTACACCTTC. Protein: CASSLVGEGYTF.

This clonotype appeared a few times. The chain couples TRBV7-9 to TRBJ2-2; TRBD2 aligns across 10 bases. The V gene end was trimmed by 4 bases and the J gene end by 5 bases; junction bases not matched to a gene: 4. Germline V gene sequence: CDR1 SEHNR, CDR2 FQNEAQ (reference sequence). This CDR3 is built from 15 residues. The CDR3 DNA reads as TGTGCCAGCAGCTCCGGGGGACTAGCGACCGGGGAGCTGTTTTTT. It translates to CASSSGGLATGELFF.

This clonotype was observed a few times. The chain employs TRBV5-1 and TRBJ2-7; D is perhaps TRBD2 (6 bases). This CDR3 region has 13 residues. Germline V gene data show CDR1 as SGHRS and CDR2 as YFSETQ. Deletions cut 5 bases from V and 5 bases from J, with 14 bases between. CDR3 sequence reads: CASRGTEGNEQYF. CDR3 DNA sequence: TGCGCCAGCAGGGGGACGGAGGGGAACGAGCAGTACTTC.

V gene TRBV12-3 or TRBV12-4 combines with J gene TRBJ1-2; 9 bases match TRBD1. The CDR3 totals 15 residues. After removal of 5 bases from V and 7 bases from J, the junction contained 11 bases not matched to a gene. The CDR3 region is CASSPTGGEGSGYTF. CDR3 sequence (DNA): TGTGCCAGCAGTCCCACAGGGGGCGAAGGTAGTGGCTACACCTTC.

Here the CDR3 reads CASSSFKVYEQYF. In nucleotides, the CDR3 is TGTGCCAGCAGCAGTTTTAAGGTCTACGAGCAGTACTTC. The chain combines TRBV6-5 with TRBJ2-7, with D unclear. Germline V gene sequence: CDR1 MNHEY, CDR2 SVGAGI. Trimming removed 6 bases from V and 3 bases from J, with 12 bases in between. The CDR3 contains 13 residues.

The CDR3 is CASSPRLAGEGETQYF. DNA for the CDR3: TGTGCCAGCAGTCCACGACTAGCGGGAGAGGGAGAGACCCAGTACTTC. The chain is built from TRBV12-3 or TRBV12-4 and TRBJ2-5; 12 nucleotides align to TRBD2. Trimming removed 5 bases from V and 4 bases from J; junction bases left unmatched: 8. The CDR3 runs to 16 residues.

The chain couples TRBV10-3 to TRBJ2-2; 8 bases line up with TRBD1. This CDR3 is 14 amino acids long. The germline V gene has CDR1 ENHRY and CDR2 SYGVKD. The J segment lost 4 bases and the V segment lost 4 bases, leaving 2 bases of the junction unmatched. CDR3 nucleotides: TGTGCCATCAGTGTAGACAGGGGCACCGGGGAGCTGTTTTTT. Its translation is CAISVDRGTGELFF.

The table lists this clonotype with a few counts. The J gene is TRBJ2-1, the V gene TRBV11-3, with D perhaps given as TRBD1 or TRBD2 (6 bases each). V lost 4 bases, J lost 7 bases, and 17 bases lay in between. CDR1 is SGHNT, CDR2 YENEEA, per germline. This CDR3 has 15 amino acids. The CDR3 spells CASSSEGGLGNEQFF. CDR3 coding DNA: TGTGCCAGCAGCTCCGAGGGGGGATTAGGGAATGAGCAGTTCTTC.

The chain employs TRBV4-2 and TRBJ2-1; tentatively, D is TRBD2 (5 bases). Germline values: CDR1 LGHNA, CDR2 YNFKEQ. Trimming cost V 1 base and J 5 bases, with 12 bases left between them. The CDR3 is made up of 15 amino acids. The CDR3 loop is CASSQGGKFDNEQFF. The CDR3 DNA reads TGTGCCAGCAGCCAAGGAGGGAAATTTGACAATGAGCAGTTCTTC.

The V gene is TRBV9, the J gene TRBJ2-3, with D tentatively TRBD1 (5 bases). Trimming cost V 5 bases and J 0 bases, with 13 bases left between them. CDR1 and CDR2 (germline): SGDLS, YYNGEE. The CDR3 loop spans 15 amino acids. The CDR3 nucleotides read TGTGCCAGCAGAGCAGACAGTGCTAGCACAGATACGCAGTATTTT. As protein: CASRADSASTDTQYF.

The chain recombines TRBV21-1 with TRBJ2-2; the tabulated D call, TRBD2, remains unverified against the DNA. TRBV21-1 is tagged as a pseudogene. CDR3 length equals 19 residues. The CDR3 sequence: CASSPAKPTGRPNTGELFF. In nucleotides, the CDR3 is TGTGCCAGCAGCCCCGCTAAACCTACAGGACGACCCAACACCGGGGAGCTGTTTTTT.

The CDR3 coding sequence is TGCGCCAGCAGCTTGGCCCCCTTCGGTCTAGCGGGGGGGTTCAATGAGCAGTTCTTC. Residues: CASSLAPFGLAGGFNEQFF. V and J are TRBV5-1 and TRBJ2-1, with 12 bases that match TRBD2. Germline V gene lookup returns CDR1 SGHRS and CDR2 YFSETQ. Unmatched junction bases numbered 13, after V lost 0 bases and J lost 6 bases. CDR3 size: 19 residues.

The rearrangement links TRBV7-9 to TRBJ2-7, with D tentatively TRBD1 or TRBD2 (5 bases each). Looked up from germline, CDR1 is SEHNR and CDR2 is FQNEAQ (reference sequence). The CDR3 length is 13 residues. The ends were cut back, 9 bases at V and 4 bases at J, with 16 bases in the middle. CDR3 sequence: CASHGASAYEQYF. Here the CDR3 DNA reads TGTGCCAGTCACGGGGCTTCCGCGTACGAGCAGTACTTC.

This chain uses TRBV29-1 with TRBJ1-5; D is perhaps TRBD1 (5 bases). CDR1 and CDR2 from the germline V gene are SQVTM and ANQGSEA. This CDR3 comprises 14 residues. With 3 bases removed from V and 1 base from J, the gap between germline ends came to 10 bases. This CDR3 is CSVEVGGSNQPQHF. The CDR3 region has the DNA TGCAGCGTTGAGGTCGGGGGGAGCAATCAGCCCCAGCATTTT.

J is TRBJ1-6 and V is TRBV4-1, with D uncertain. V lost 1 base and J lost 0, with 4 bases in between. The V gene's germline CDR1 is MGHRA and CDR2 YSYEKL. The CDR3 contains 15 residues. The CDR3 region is CASSQASSYNSPLHF. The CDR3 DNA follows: TGCGCCAGCAGCCAAGCCAGCTCCTATAATTCACCCCTCCACTTT.

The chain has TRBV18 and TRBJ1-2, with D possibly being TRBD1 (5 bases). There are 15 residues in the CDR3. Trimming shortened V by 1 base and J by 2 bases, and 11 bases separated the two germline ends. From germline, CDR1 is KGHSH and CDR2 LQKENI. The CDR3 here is CASSPQGTSNYGYTF. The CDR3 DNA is TGTGCCAGCTCACCACAGGGGACGTCAAACTATGGCTACACCTTC.

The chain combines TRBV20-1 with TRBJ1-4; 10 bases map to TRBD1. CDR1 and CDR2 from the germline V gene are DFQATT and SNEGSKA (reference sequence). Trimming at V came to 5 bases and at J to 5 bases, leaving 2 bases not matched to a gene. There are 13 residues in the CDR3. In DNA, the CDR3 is TGCAGTGCTCGGGGACAGGGGAATGAAAAACTGTTTTTT. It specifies CSARGQGNEKLFF.

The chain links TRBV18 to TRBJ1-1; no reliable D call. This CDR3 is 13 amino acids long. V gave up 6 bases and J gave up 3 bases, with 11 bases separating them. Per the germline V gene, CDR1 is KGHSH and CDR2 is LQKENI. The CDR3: CASSDSLDTEAFF. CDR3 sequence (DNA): TGTGCCAGCTCTGACTCGTTGGACACTGAAGCTTTCTTT. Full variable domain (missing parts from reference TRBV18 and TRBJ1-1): NAGVMQNPRHLVRRRGQEARLRCSPMKGHSHVYWYRQLPEEGLKFMVYLQKENIIDESGMPKERFSAEFPKEGPSILRIQQVVRGDSAAYFCASSDSLDTEAFFGQGTRLTVV.

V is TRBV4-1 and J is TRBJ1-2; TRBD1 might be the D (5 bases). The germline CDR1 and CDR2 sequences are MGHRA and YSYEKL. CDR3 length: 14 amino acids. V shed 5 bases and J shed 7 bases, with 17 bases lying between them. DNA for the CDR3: TGCGCCAGCAGCACAACACCAGGGACTCCTGGCTACACCTTC. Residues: CASSTTPGTPGYTF.